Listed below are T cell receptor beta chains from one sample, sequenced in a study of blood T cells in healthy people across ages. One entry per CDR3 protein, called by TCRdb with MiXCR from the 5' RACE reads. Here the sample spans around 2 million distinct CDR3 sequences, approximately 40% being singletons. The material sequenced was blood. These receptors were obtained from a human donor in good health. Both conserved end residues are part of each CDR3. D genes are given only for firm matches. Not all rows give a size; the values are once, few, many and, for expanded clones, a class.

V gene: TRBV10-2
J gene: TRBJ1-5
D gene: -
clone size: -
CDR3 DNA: TGCGCCAGCAGTGAAGGGGCAAGTCAGCCCCAGCATTTT
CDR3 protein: CASSEGASQPQHF

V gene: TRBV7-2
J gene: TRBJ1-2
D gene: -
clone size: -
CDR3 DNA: TGTGCCAGCAACCCGGGGAATAACTATGGCTACACCTTC
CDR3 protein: CASNPGNNYGYTF

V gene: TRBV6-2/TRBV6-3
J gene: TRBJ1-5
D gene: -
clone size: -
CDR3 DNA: TGTGCCACGACCCGGACGGATAGCAATCAGCCCCAGCATTTT
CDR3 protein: CATTRTDSNQPQHF

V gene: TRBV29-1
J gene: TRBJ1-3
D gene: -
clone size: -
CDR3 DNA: TGCAGCGCCTCGGACAGAAACACCATATATTTT
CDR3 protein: CSASDRNTIYF

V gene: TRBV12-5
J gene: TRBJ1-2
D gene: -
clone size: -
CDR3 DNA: TGTGCTAGTGCCTTGGCAGTTAGCTATGGCTACACCTTC
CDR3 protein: CASALAVSYGYTF

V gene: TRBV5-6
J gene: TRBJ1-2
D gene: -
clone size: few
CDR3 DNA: TGTGCCAGCAGCCCCATGGGGAGCCACTATGGCTACACCTTC
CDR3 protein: CASSPMGSHYGYTF

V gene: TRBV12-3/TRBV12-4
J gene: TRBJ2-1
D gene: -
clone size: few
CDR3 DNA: TGTGCCAGCAGCATTAACAAGGGGGACTCCTACAATGAGCAGTTCTTC
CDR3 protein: CASSINKGDSYNEQFF

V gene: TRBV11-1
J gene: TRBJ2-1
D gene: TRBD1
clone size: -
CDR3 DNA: TGTGCCAGCAGCCAGGGACAGCACAATGAGCAGTTCTTC
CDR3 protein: CASSQGQHNEQFF

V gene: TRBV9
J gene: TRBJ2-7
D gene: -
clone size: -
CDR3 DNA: TGTGCCAGCAGCGTAGAAGGGGGTACCTACGAGCAGTACTTC
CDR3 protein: CASSVEGGTYEQYF

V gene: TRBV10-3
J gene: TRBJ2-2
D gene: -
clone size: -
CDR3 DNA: TGTGCCATCACCCAGGGGACTACCGGGGAGCTGTTTTTT
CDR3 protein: CAITQGTTGELFF

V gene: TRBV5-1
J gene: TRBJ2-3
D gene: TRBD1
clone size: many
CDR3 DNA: TGCGCCAGCAGCGCCCGGGACAGGGTTGTTGATACGCAGTATTTT
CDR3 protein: CASSARDRVVDTQYF